This T cell receptor (beta chain) was found in a study of blood T cell repertoires in COVID-19 (dated by TCRdb to the early 2020s). In terms of the full investigation: Collaborator samples came from the United States, Italy and Spain and covered acute and convalescent phases of COVID-19. The dataset comprised deeply sampled blood TCRbeta repertoires from subjects exposed to, actively infected with, or recovered from COVID-19. Nearly every sample came with metadata listing a de-identified subject ID, COVID-19 status, age in years and sex. The material from the prospective study consisted of cDNA or gDNA derived from T cells, B-cell-depleted T cells, or PBMCs. The samples were drawn from the first 160 participants of the ongoing ImmuneRACE study and from 1,254 subjects provided by 6 global collaborators. A freely available public database, intended as a resource for researchers studying the immune response to SARS-CoV-2, is where the repertoires were released. Where available, HLA class I and class II types were taken from metadata supplied by the sample provider and were not determined by assay-based typing. The paper as a whole reports these results and caveats: The quantity of clinical and demographic metadata differed by source and by participant and was supplied without curation.

TCRbeta CDR3 regions were amplified from genomic DNA by means of the immunoSEQ Assay, a bias-controlled multiplex PCR. The paper's data handling went like this. The number of nucleated cells in each sample was estimated from the amplification of reference gene primers within the assay. To quantify the absolute abundance of each unique TCRbeta CDR3 rearrangement, sequence reads were collapsed and filtered. For each sample, productive Simpson clonality was calculated as the square root of Simpson's diversity index across productive rearrangements. TCRdb took over this immuneACCESS table, retaining in-frame rearrangements with V and J assigned. Such tables are incomplete; in checked studies, under half of the missing clones stem from an unresolved V gene, and the remainder is unexplained. The V and J calls and clone size are taken from that table; D and trimming were inferred from the DNA. This sample comprises 150,000 or so clones, 70% to 90% of them detected only once. The ten most abundant clones make up approximately 4.3% of the sample.

Details on this clone: The antigen it recognizes is unknown. No per-base quality is available; no much larger clone lies one base away.

The V end loses 5 bases and the J end loses 2 bases, and a stretch of 7 bases separates them. CDR1 and CDR2, per the germline V gene, are MNHEY and SVGAGI. There are 13 amino acids in the CDR3, from cysteine to phenylalanine inclusive. The entry retains the CDR3 DNA only, 39 bases that are in frame from base 1. Enrolling through a virtual design, the prospective study's participants ranged in age from about 18 to 89 years and lived across roughly 24 United States geographic areas. In the prospective study, participants were assigned to cohorts based on the clinical history participants reported in a screening survey and a study questionnaire. For ImmuneRACE Cohort 3, a participant was defined as recovered based on two consecutive negative NP/OP PCR tests, clearance by a healthcare professional, or resolution of symptoms. Mobile phlebotomists in the prospective study collected whole blood, serum and a nasopharyngeal or oropharyngeal swab from every participant. Additional blood draws and questionnaires over an approximately two-month period could optionally be provided by prospective study participants. Prospective study blood samples were shipped either frozen or at room temperature before DNA extraction.

This receptor was identified in a man aged 45 to 65 who had recovered from COVID-19. Rearrangement joined TRBV6-5 to TRBJ2-1; the D gene is possibly TRBD2, with 5 bases matching. Sequences were obtained from PBMCs or T cells enriched from blood (not recorded which). The nucleotide sequence reads as follows: TGTGCCAGCAGTAACGGGGCCTACAATGAGCAGTTCTTC. Translated, it gives CASSNGAYNEQFF.